The subject of this entry is one T cell receptor beta chain. Original processing notes: Quantification of nucleated cells was approximated via reference gene primer amplification. Clones were sequenced by immunoSEQ multiplex PCR, and TCRdb holds only the in-frame ones, with some missing. V, J and clone size derive from that table, while D and trimming were established from the DNA sequence. The table lists about 170,000 clones, about 80% of them singletons, with about 1.9% in the top ten. This specimen belongs to a study of blood T cell repertoires in COVID-19. Study as a whole: COVID-19 samples collected from the United States, Italy and Spain covered acute and convalescent phases. Sources were T cells, B-cell-depleted T cells, or PBMCs; the material itself was cDNA or gDNA.

V lost 4 bases to trimming and J lost 6 bases, with 19 bases between them. The CDR3 runs 15 residues. The V gene's germline CDR1 is SGHNT and CDR2 YYREEE (reference sequence). This sequence originates from an elderly woman with acute or convalescent COVID-19. The sequenced sample consisted of peripheral blood. The chain couples TRBV5-4 to TRBJ1-2, with D possibly matching TRBD1 (5 bases). The CDR3 DNA is TGTGCCAGCAGCCCCGTAACCGGGACTCGGCATGGCTACACCTTC. Translating gives CASSPVTGTRHGYTF.